The 5 T cell receptor beta chains in this list originate from one sample, sequenced in a study of blood T cell repertoires in COVID-19. Sequencing was performed with immunoSEQ multiplex PCR; in TCRdb, only in-frame clones are kept and a portion is missing. The sample includes 78,000 or so clones, roughly four fifths of them seen just once. Sequencing used peripheral blood. These receptor sequences come from a woman in her fifties or sixties with acute or convalescent COVID-19.

V is TRBV5-1 and J is TRBJ1-5; D is perhaps TRBD1 (5 bases). The germline V and J ends were trimmed by 0 bases and 8 bases, with 12 bases remaining between them. This CDR3 has 14 amino acids. From germline, CDR1 is SGHRS and CDR2 YFSETQ. CDR3: CASSLGQGGEPQHF. The CDR3 DNA reads as TGCGCCAGCAGCTTGGGGCAGGGCGGCGAGCCCCAGCATTTT.

J is TRBJ1-1 and V is TRBV2; TRBD1 agrees at 7 bases. This CDR3 region has 14 residues. The J segment lost 1 base and the V segment lost 6 bases, leaving 5 bases of the junction unmatched. From germline, CDR1 is SNHLY and CDR2 FYNNEI. CDR3 sequence: CASRGGQENTEAFF. CDR3 DNA sequence: TGTGCCAGCAGGGGAGGACAGGAGAACACTGAAGCTTTCTTT.

This chain connects TRBV21-1 to TRBJ2-2; TRBD2 was called by the table and not checked on the DNA. TRBV21-1 is termed a pseudogene. This CDR3 comprises 17 residues. The chain's CDR3 is CASSLLRGYYDTGELFF. The DNA of the CDR3 is TGTGCCAGCAGCCTCCTCCGGGGTTATTATGACACCGGGGAGCTGTTTTTT.

V and J are TRBV10-3 and TRBJ2-3, with 9 positions matching TRBD2. Losses at the gene ends were 2 bases for V and 3 bases for J; bases not matched to a gene: 6. The CDR3 covers 16 residues. Looked up from germline, CDR1 is ENHRY and CDR2 is SYGVKD. CDR3 loop: CAISESGGPGTDTQYF. The CDR3 nucleotides read TGTGCCATCAGTGAGAGCGGGGGGCCAGGGACAGATACGCAGTATTTT.

The chain combines TRBV7-9 with TRBJ2-7; D gene uncertain. The germline V gene encodes CDR1 SEHNR and CDR2 FQNEAQ (reference sequence). The CDR3 consists of 16 residues. Trimming cost V 3 bases and J 0 bases, with 15 bases left between them. CDR3 DNA sequence: TGTGCCAGCAGCTTTGAGGCTTTTACGAGCTCCTACGAGCAGTACTTC. This gives the protein CASSFEAFTSSYEQYF.